The 10 T cell receptor beta chains listed next were all sequenced from one sample in a study of blood T cell repertoires in COVID-19. Profiled with immunoSEQ multiplex PCR; TCRdb holds only in-frame clones, not every one. The sample carries 130,000 to 150,000 clones, approximately 82% recorded once. The sequenced sample was peripheral blood. These receptors were obtained from a woman between 50 and 59 years old in a cohort sampled during active or convalescent COVID-19.

This clone was recorded a few times. The rearrangement links TRBV7-9 to TRBJ1-6, with D hard to call. Trimming took 1 base from V and 9 from J, leaving 10 bases between them. Germline CDR1 and CDR2: SEHNR and FQNEAQ (reference sequence). The CDR3 totals 14 residues. In DNA form, the CDR3 reads TGTGCCAGCAGCTTAGTTCCCGCCAGTTCACCCCTCCACTTT. Translating gives CASSLVPASSPLHF. Combining the CDR3 with reference TRBV7-9 and TRBJ1-6 gives the whole variable domain DTGVSQNPRHKITKRGQNVTFRCDPISEHNRLYWYRQTLGQGPEFLTYFQNEAQLEKSRLLSDRFSAERPKGSFSTLEIQRTEQGDSAMYLCASSLVPASSPLHFGNGTRLTVT.

The chain couples TRBV10-3 to TRBJ1-2; D uncertain. The length of the CDR3 is 14 residues. Trimming removed 6 bases at V and 7 bases at J, with 18 bases between. Germline loops: CDR1 ENHRY, CDR2 SYGVKD. The CDR3 DNA sequence: TGTGCCATCAGCCTACCTTCGGGTCGGGGTGGCTACACCTTC. Its translation: CAISLPSGRGGYTF.

This clone was counted only a few times. The chain carries TRBV5-6 and TRBJ1-1, with D possibly being TRBD1 (5 bases). Germline values: CDR1 SGHDT, CDR2 YYEEEE. Trimming took 2 bases from V and 4 from J, leaving 9 bases between them. The CDR3 is 13 amino acids. The CDR3 coding sequence is TGTGCCAGCAGCTTAGCAGGGATCACTGAAGCTTTCTTT. It yields the protein CASSLAGITEAFF.

The J gene is TRBJ2-2, the V gene TRBV11-2, with D unclear. CDR1 is SGHAT and CDR2 is FQNNGV in the germline V gene. The CDR3 sequence is 14 residues long. Trimming cost V 0 bases and J 4 bases, with 6 bases left between them. The CDR3 reads CASSLDLPTGELFF. The CDR3 nucleotides read TGTGCCAGCAGCTTAGATCTCCCCACCGGGGAGCTGTTTTTT.

The chain combines TRBV10-3 with TRBJ2-2; D call uncertain. Germline CDR1 and CDR2: ENHRY and SYGVKD. Between the trimmed V and J ends, which lost 2 bases and 0 bases, there was a span of 10 bases. This CDR3 has 16 residues. CDR3: CAISEQSQTNTGELFF. DNA of the CDR3: TGTGCCATCAGTGAGCAGTCCCAGACGAACACCGGGGAGCTGTTTTTT.

This sequence joins TRBV18 and TRBJ2-5, with D perhaps TRBD1 (6 bases). V was cut by 4 bases and J by 0 bases, with 15 bases left in between. Germline assignment: CDR1 KGHSH and CDR2 LQKENI. The CDR3 length is 16 residues. CDR3 sequence: CASSLQGPLNQETQYF. The CDR3 coding sequence is TGTGCCAGCTCACTACAGGGCCCCCTAAACCAAGAGACCCAGTACTTC.

The chain recombines TRBV7-3 with TRBJ1-1; no clear D. The CDR3 spans 13 residues. From germline, CDR1 is SGHTA and CDR2 FQGTGA. Trimming cost V 2 bases and J 3 bases, with 7 bases left between them. The CDR3 region is CASSLQEDTEAFF. CDR3 coding DNA: TGTGCCAGCAGCTTACAGGAGGACACTGAAGCTTTCTTT.

The genes are TRBV10-3 and TRBJ2-1; D not resolved. The length of the CDR3 is 14 residues. Germline V gene data show CDR1 as ENHRY and CDR2 as SYGVKD. Trimming left V 6 bases short and J 0 bases short, with 9 bases between. CDR3 bases: TGTGCCATCAGCCAATCGAGCTCCTACAATGAGCAGTTCTTC. It encodes CAISQSSSYNEQFF.

V usage is TRBV7-3 and J usage is TRBJ1-6; 8 bases line up with TRBD1. The CDR3 covers 16 residues. V lost 0 bases and J lost 9; bases outside the gene matches: 7. Germline CDR1 reads SGHTA; CDR2 reads FQGTGA. CDR3 DNA: TGTGCCAGCAGCTTAACGGGAGTTGGGACAGGTTCACCCCTCCACTTT. Residues: CASSLTGVGTGSPLHF.

J is TRBJ2-3 and V is TRBV2; a weak D match, TRBD1 (6 bases). In germline, CDR1 is SNHLY, CDR2 FYNNEI. V lost 3 bases to trimming and J lost 6 bases, with 10 bases between them. The CDR3 is 13 residues long. The CDR3 DNA sequence: TGTGCCAGCAGTGACGTAGGGGGTGATACGCAGTATTTT. Residues: CASSDVGGDTQYF.